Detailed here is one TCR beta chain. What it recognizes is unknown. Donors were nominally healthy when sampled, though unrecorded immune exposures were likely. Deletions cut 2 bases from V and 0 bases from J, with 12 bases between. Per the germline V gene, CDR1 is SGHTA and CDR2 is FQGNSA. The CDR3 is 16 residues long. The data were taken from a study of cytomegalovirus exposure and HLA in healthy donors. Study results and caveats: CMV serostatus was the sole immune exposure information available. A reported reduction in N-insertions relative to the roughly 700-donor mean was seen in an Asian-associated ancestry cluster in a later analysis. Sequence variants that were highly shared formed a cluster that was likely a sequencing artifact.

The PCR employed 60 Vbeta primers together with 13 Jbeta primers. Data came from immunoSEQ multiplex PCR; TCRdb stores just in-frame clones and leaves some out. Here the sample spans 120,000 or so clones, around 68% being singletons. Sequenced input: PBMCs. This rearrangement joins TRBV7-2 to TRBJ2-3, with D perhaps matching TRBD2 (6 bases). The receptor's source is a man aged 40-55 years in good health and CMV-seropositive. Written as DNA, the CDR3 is TGTGCCAGCAGCTTATCCAAGGGACTGAGCACAGATACGCAGTATTTT. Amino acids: CASSLSKGLSTDTQYF.